This T cell receptor beta chain was identified during a study of blood T cell repertoires in COVID-19 (dated by TCRdb to about 2020). About the study as a whole: Samples covering the acute and convalescent phases of COVID-19 were provided by collaborators in the United States, Italy and Spain. The material from the prospective study consisted of cDNA or gDNA derived from T cells, B-cell-depleted T cells, or PBMCs. The dataset comprised deeply sampled blood TCRbeta repertoires from subjects exposed to, actively infected with, or recovered from COVID-19. The repertoires were released in a freely available public database meant as a resource for research on the immune response to SARS-CoV-2. The samples were drawn from the first 160 participants of the ongoing ImmuneRACE study and from 950 to 1,500 subjects provided by 6 global collaborators. Sample metadata almost always included a de-identified subject ID, COVID-19 status, age in years and sex. HLA class I and class II types, where available, came from metadata supplied by the sample provider rather than from assay-based typing.

In regard to this clone: Its antigen specificity is not known. No base quality values were provided; no much bigger clone lies one nucleotide off.

The full study reports these points: The quantity of clinical and demographic metadata differed by source and by participant and was supplied without curation.

The CDR3 holds 16 amino acids from the cysteine to the phenylalanine. Just the 48-base CDR3 DNA is kept, in frame starting at base 1. Sequences KGHSY (CDR1) and FQNENV (CDR2) are obtained from the germline V gene. A distance of 11 bases separates the germline ends of V and J, which lose 0 bases and 0 bases respectively. Participants in the prospective study were enrolled through a virtual design, were aged roughly 18 to 100 years, and lived in 24 United States geographic areas. Cohort assignment in the prospective study relied on participant-reported clinical history from a screening survey and a study questionnaire. ImmuneRACE Cohort 3 recovered participants were defined by two consecutive negative NP/OP PCR tests, healthcare professional clearance, or symptom resolution. Mobile phlebotomists in the prospective study collected whole blood, serum and a nasopharyngeal or oropharyngeal swab from every participant. Over an approximately 2-month period, participants in the prospective study had the option of providing additional blood draws and questionnaires. Before DNA extraction, prospective study blood samples were shipped either frozen or at room temperature.

The immunoSEQ Assay, a bias-controlled multiplex PCR, was used to amplify TCRbeta CDR3 regions from genomic DNA. The paper's processing steps were these. Within the assay, amplification of reference gene primers was used to estimate how many nucleated cells each sample contained. Sequence reads were collapsed and filtered to measure the absolute abundance of every unique TCRbeta CDR3 rearrangement. Productive Simpson clonality was computed per sample as the square root of Simpson's diversity index over productive rearrangements. TCRdb provides this immuneACCESS table in a form limited to in-frame rearrangements. Some clones are lacking; in checked studies, under half of them reflect an unresolved V gene, and why the rest are absent is not known. V and J calls and clone size are copied from that table; D and trimming were computed from the DNA. The sample table holds 490,000 or so clones, of which about 85% were seen once. Approximately 8% of the sample is taken by the ten largest.

The V gene is TRBV16 and the J gene is TRBJ1-1, with a tentative D gene TRBD1 over 6 matching bases. The sequence derives from a woman aged 55-70 years who had recovered from COVID-19. The sequencing input was PBMCs or T cells enriched from blood (not recorded which). The CDR3 has the sequence CASSQSSGAVNTEAFF. The base sequence is TGTGCCAGCAGCCAATCATCAGGGGCCGTGAACACTGAAGCTTTCTTT.